The 13 T cell receptor beta chains listed next were all sequenced from one sample in a study of blood T cell repertoires in COVID-19. Some clones are missing from TCRdb's copy, which holds only in-frame ones; the method was immunoSEQ multiplex PCR. The sample gives roughly 250,000 clones, about nine tenths of which show up once; around 6% is in the top ten. The sample taken for sequencing was PBMCs or T cells enriched from blood (not recorded which). The receptors originated from a woman in her twenties or thirties with acute COVID-19.

The chain combines TRBV18 with TRBJ1-4; D unclear. The ends were cut back, 2 bases at V and 0 bases at J, with 13 bases in the middle. Germline CDR1 and CDR2: KGHSH and LQKENI. The CDR3 consists of 17 residues. As DNA, the CDR3 is TGTGCCAGCTCACCATTAGAGAGTAGTGCAACTAATGAAAAACTGTTTTTT. Its protein product is CASSPLESSATNEKLFF.

The chain has TRBV5-1 and TRBJ1-1, with D unclear. Trimming shortened V by 0 bases and J by 11 bases, and 11 bases separated the two germline ends. Looked up from germline, CDR1 is SGHRS and CDR2 is YFSETQ. CDR3 length: 12 amino acids. This CDR3 reads CASSLAMGTAFF. In nucleotides, the CDR3 is TGCGCCAGCAGCTTGGCTATGGGCACGGCTTTCTTT.

The chain recombines TRBV5-1 with TRBJ2-7, with 9 bases fitting TRBD1. V trimming: 0 bases; J trimming: 3 bases; junction bases outside the gene matches: 4. Germline V lookup: CDR1 SGHRS, CDR2 YFSETQ. CDR3 length equals 15 residues. The CDR3 nucleotides are TGCGCCAGCAGCTTGGCCGGGACAGGGTTCTACGAGCAGTACTTC. Translation: CASSLAGTGFYEQYF.

The J gene is TRBJ1-5, the V gene TRBV4-3; 7 bases map to TRBD1. Germline lookup yields CDR1 LGHNA and CDR2 YSLEER. The CDR3 has 20 residues. The V segment lost 0 bases and the J segment 0 bases; nucleotides outside the gene matches: 14. The CDR3 DNA follows: TGCGCCAGCAGCCAAGATTGGGGCGTGGACAGGCTTTTTAGCAATCAGCCCCAGCATTTT. Encoded protein: CASSQDWGVDRLFSNQPQHF.

The chain links TRBV19 to TRBJ2-5, with D possibly matching TRBD2 (6 bases). The CDR3 runs to 15 residues. CDR1 is LNHDA and CDR2 is SQIVND in the germline V gene (reference sequence). V shed 2 bases and J shed 3 bases, with 13 bases lying between them. The CDR3 DNA reads as TGTGCCAGTAGTATATCATTACTAGCCAAAGAGACCCAGTACTTC. Translating gives CASSISLLAKETQYF.

J is TRBJ2-1 and V is TRBV19, with 8 bases matching TRBD1. Trimming cost V 3 bases and J 5 bases; bases outside gene matches: 3. CDR1 is LNHDA, CDR2 SQIVND, per germline (reference sequence). CDR3 size: 14 residues. The CDR3 sequence: CASSIRGRHNEQFF. In nucleotides, the CDR3 is TGTGCCAGTAGTATCAGGGGGCGACACAATGAGCAGTTCTTC.

This chain joins TRBV19 and TRBJ1-1; 8 nucleotides match TRBD1. V gave up 5 bases and J gave up 0 bases; unmatched junction bases: 11. There are 17 residues in the CDR3. CDR1 is LNHDA, CDR2 SQIVND, per germline (reference sequence). The CDR3: CASSPIWAQGVNTEAFF. CDR3 DNA: TGTGCCAGTAGTCCAATATGGGCACAGGGGGTGAACACTGAAGCTTTCTTT.

This clone has more than one count but fewer than ten. This chain connects TRBV2 to TRBJ1-5; 8 nucleotides match TRBD1. Germline lookup yields CDR1 SNHLY and CDR2 FYNNEI. CDR3 size: 15 residues. With 6 bases clipped from V and 5 bases from J, the junction kept 9 bases outside the gene matches. CDR3 sequence reads: CASRAGTGVYQPQHF. CDR3 sequence (DNA): TGTGCCAGCAGAGCCGGGACAGGTGTATATCAGCCCCAGCATTTT.

This clone occurred a few times. This chain joins TRBV2 and TRBJ2-5; 9 nucleotides line up with TRBD2. This CDR3 contains 13 residues. Trimming removed 8 bases from V and 5 bases from J; junction bases left unmatched: 6. CDR1 SNHLY and CDR2 FYNNEI come from the germline V gene. The CDR3 coding sequence is TGTGCCAGCGGGAGGACTAGCGTGGAGACCCAGTACTTC. Its translation is CASGRTSVETQYF.

This clone was seen a few times. The V and J genes are TRBV28 and TRBJ1-4, with TRBD1 identical over 9 bases. The CDR3 is 17 amino acids. With V trimmed by 4 bases and J by 6 bases, 12 bases remained unmatched. The germline V gene has CDR1 MDHEN and CDR2 SYDVKM. The CDR3 is CASSSAASQGAYEKLFF. As DNA, the CDR3 is TGTGCCAGCAGTTCCGCCGCCTCACAGGGGGCATATGAAAAACTGTTTTTT.

The CDR3 here is CASSVGTSGSFYNEQFF. Here the CDR3 DNA reads TGCGCCAGCAGCGTCGGGACTAGCGGGTCCTTCTACAATGAGCAGTTCTTC. The V and J genes are TRBV5-1 and TRBJ2-1; 12 positions match TRBD2. Trimming took 4 bases from V and 3 from J; bases not matched to a gene: 8. Germline CDR1 reads SGHRS; CDR2 reads YFSETQ. The CDR3 consists of 17 residues.

V gene TRBV28 combines with J gene TRBJ1-5, with 7 positions matching TRBD1. This CDR3 has 15 residues. V lost 3 bases to trimming and J lost 3 bases; unmatched junction nucleotides: 5. Germline lookup yields CDR1 MDHEN and CDR2 SYDVKM. CDR3: CASSFRDRLNQPQHF. CDR3 DNA: TGTGCCAGCAGTTTTAGGGACAGACTCAATCAGCCCCAGCATTTT.

A remark on this clone: The identical CDR3 is also encoded by other nucleotide sequences in the sample. This chain links TRBV5-1 with TRBJ1-5; D remains unclear. The CDR3 runs to 13 residues. Germline loops: CDR1 SGHRS, CDR2 YFSETQ. Trimming took off 0 bases at V and 7 bases at J, with 8 bases between the two ends. This CDR3 reads CASSLGAGQPQHF. CDR3 coding DNA: TGCGCCAGCAGCTTGGGAGCCGGGCAGCCCCAGCATTTT.